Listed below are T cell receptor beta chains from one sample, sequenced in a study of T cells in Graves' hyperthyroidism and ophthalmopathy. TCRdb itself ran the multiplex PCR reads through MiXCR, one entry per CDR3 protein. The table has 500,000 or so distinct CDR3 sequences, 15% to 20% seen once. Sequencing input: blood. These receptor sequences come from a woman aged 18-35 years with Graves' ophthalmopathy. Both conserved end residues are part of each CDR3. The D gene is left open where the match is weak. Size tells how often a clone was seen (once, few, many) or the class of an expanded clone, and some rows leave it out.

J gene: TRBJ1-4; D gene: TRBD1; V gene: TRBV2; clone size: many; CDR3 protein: CASSDQGGNEKLFF; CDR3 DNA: TGTGCCAGCAGTGACCAGGGGGGAAATGAAAAACTGTTTTTT
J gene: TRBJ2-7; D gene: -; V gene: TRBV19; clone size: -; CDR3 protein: CASSISSRSVYEQYF; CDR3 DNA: TGTGCCAGTAGTATATCTTCCAGGTCCGTCTACGAGCAGTACTTC
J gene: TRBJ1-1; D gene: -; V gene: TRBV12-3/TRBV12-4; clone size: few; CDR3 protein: CASSLIGRNTEAFF; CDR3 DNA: TGTGCCAGCAGTTTAATTGGGAGAAACACTGAAGCTTTCTTT
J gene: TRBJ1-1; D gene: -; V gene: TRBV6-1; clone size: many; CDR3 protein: CASSEEWSNTEAFF; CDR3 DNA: TGTGCCAGCAGTGAAGAATGGTCGAACACTGAAGCTTTCTTT
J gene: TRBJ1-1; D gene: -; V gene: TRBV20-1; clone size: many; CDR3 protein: CSATTTGWNTEAFF; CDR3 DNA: TGCAGTGCTACGACGACAGGATGGAACACTGAAGCTTTCTTT
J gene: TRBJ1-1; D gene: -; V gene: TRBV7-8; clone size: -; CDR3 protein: CASSLWVGTEAFF; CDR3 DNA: TGTGCCAGCAGCTTATGGGTAGGGACTGAAGCTTTCTTT
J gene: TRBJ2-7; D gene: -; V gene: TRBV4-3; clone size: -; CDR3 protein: CASSQEEARGFSEQYF; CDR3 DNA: TGCGCCAGCAGCCAAGAGGAGGCCAGGGGCTTCTCCGAGCAGTACTTC
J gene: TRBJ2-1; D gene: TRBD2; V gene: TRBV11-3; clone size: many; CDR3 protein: CASSPHSGGPNEQFF; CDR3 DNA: TGTGCCAGCAGCCCCCATAGCGGGGGGCCGAATGAGCAGTTCTTC
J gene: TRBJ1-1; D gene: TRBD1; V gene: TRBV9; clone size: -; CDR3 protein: CASSYLSGGHTEAFF; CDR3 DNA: TGTGCCAGCAGCTACTTGTCAGGGGGACACACTGAAGCTTTCTTT
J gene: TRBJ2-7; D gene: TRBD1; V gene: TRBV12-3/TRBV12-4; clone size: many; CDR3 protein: CASSTRQGPYEQYF; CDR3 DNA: TGTGCCAGCAGCACTCGACAGGGTCCCTACGAGCAGTACTTC
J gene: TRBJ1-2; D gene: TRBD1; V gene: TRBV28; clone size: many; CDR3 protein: CAGGGTGGFGGYTF; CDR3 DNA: TGTGCCGGAGGTGGGACAGGGGGCTTCGGAGGCTACACCTTC
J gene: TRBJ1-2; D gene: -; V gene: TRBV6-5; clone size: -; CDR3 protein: CASSYSAANYGCTF; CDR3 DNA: TGTGCCAGCAGTTACTCGGCAGCTAACTATGGCTGCACCTTC
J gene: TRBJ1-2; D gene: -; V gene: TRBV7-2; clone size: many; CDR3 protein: CASSLGVGGYGYTF; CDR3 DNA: TGTGCCAGCAGCTTAGGGGTCGGGGGCTATGGCTACACCTTC
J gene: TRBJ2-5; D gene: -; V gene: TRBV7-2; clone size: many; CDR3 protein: CASRGPDRETQYF; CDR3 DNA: TGTGCCAGCAGGGGCCCCGATCGGGAGACCCAGTACTTC
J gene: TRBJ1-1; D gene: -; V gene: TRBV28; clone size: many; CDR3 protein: CASSLMQGLNTEAFF; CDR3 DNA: TGTGCCAGCAGTTTAATGCAGGGGCTGAACACTGAAGCTTTCTTT